The entry below describes one T cell receptor beta chain. Its specificity is not known. The data were obtained in a study of PD-1 blockade in mismatch repair-deficient tumors. Overall study context: All were previously treated, progressing patients with over 9 mismatch repair-deficient cancer types.

General observations from the study: After pembrolizumab, tumor-resident clones rose rapidly, then generally contracted before radiologic responses.

Assay used: immunoSEQ multiplex PCR; TCRdb lists only in-frame clones, some missing. The repertoire holds some 130,000 clones, with about 90% as singletons. All patients were mismatch repair deficient, assessed by either PCR or immunohistochemistry. Three pembrolizumab responders had their TCRs sequenced. V lost 6 bases, J lost 0 bases, and 12 bases lay in between. The germline CDR1 and CDR2 sequences are MNHEY and SMNVEV (reference sequence). The CDR3 loop spans 14 amino acids. The sample was peripheral blood, taken approximately 70 weeks after starting pembrolizumab. The genes are TRBV27 and TRBJ2-7; tentatively, D is TRBD1 (7 bases). The clonotype was recovered from an adult with mismatch repair-deficient cancer. CDR3 coding DNA: TGTGCCAGCAGAAGACAGGGAGGCTCCTACGAGCAGTACTTC. This sequence encodes CASRRQGGSYEQYF.